Following are 21 T cell receptor beta chains from one sample sequenced in a study of T cell repertoires in cytomegalovirus infection. Antigens of these TCRs are unknown. TCRdb used MiXCR to reprocess the reads, holding one entry per CDR3 protein. The sample yields roughly 500,000 distinct CDR3 sequences, about 33% seen once. Sequenced material: cultured PBMCs, taken from culture after CMV antigen stimulation. These receptors all stem from a human donor in good health (CMV status not recorded). Some clones in this sample may be carry-over from other donors' samples.

The table lists this clonotype with a few counts. V and J are TRBV7-9 and TRBJ2-1, with TRBD2 matching 10 bases. Germline V gene data show CDR1 as SEHNR and CDR2 as FQNEAQ (reference sequence). Losses at the gene ends were 4 bases for V and 4 bases for J; bases not matched to a gene: 10. The length of the CDR3 is 17 residues. CDR3 DNA sequence: TGTGCCAGCAGCTCCTCCCTAGCGGGAGTAAGATACAATGAGCAGTTCTTC. Its protein product is CASSSSLAGVRYNEQFF.

V and J are TRBV5-6 and TRBJ1-1, with D tentatively TRBD1 (6 bases). V was shortened by 0 bases and J by 4 bases, with 13 bases between the two germline ends. Germline assignment: CDR1 SGHDT and CDR2 YYEEEE. The CDR3 runs 15 residues. The CDR3 here is CASSLEWGQGTEAFF. In DNA, the CDR3 is TGTGCCAGCAGCTTGGAGTGGGGGCAAGGCACTGAAGCTTTCTTT.

As for this clonotype: No conserved phenylalanine or tryptophan is present at the end of the CDR3, so a read error is the likely explanation. V and J are TRBV19 and TRBJ2-5; 11 bases match TRBD1. This CDR3 has 17 amino acids. CDR1 and CDR2 (germline): LNHDA, SQIVND (reference sequence). Trimming took 4 bases from V and 1 from J; bases not matched to a gene: 8. The CDR3 DNA follows: TGTGCCAGTAGTAACCGCCGGACAGGGGGCGGCCAAGAGACCCAGTACTCC. It encodes CASSNRRTGGGQETQYS.

This clonotype was seen only a few times. This sequence joins TRBV11-2 and TRBJ2-2, with D perhaps matching TRBD2 (6 bases). The CDR3 is 16 amino acids. The germline gives CDR1 SGHAT, CDR2 FQNNGV. The germline V and J ends were trimmed by 7 bases and 5 bases, with 20 bases remaining between them. In DNA form, the CDR3 reads TGTGCCAGCACCCACAGACCGGGGGACTGGACCGGGGAGCTGTTTTTT. Protein: CASTHRPGDWTGELFF.

The rearrangement links TRBV7-6 to TRBJ2-7; TRBD1 matches at 9 bases. Per the germline V gene, CDR1 is SGHVS and CDR2 is FNYEAQ. The V gene end was trimmed by 6 bases and the J gene end by 1 base; junction bases not matched to a gene: 4. The CDR3 contains 14 residues. The CDR3 DNA reads as TGTGCCAGCAGTGCCGGGACAGGGTCCTACGAGCAGTACTTC. This translates into CASSAGTGSYEQYF.

The J gene is TRBJ1-5, the V gene TRBV6-2 or TRBV6-3, with a tentative D call TRBD1 (5 bases). V was cut by 4 bases and J by 9 bases, with 10 bases left in between. Germline values: CDR1 MNHEY, CDR2 SVGEGT. This CDR3 is built from 12 residues. This chain's CDR3 is CASSLGVGPQHF. The CDR3 DNA is TGTGCCAGCAGTTTGGGGGTCGGGCCCCAGCATTTT.

Only a few counts were recorded for this clonotype. As DNA, the CDR3 is TGTGCCACCAGTGAAGGACAGGGTTTTGACGGGGAGCTGTTTTTT. It specifies CATSEGQGFDGELFF. The chain combines TRBV24-1 with TRBJ2-2; 8 bases fit TRBD1. Trimming at V came to 4 bases and at J to 7 bases, leaving 7 bases not matched to a gene. In germline, CDR1 is KGHDR, CDR2 SFDVKD. CDR3 size: 15 residues.

This clonotype was counted between two and nine times. The genes are TRBV2 and TRBJ2-3; 14 bases agree with TRBD2. Germline loops: CDR1 SNHLY, CDR2 FYNNEI. This CDR3 is built from 19 residues. Unmatched junction bases numbered 11, after V lost 6 bases and J lost 0 bases. CDR3 region: CASRSPGLAGEISTDTQYF. In nucleotides, the CDR3 is TGTGCCAGCAGGAGCCCGGGACTAGCGGGGGAGATTAGCACAGATACGCAGTATTTT.

V gene TRBV6-1 combines with J gene TRBJ1-1; TRBD1 matches 9 bases. Germline V lookup: CDR1 MNHNS, CDR2 SASEGT. The junction had 4 bases not matched to a gene; V was cut back by 7 bases and J by 1 base. The CDR3 loop spans 14 amino acids. In nucleotides, the CDR3 is TGTGCCAGCATCTTGGACAGGGGGAACACTGAAGCTTTCTTT. The encoded protein is CASILDRGNTEAFF.

This chain links TRBV23-1 with TRBJ2-3; TRBD1 might be the D (6 bases). TRBV23-1 qualifies as an ORF whose function is uncertain. The CDR3 runs to 16 residues. Trimming took off 0 bases at V and 1 base at J, with 11 bases between the two ends. CDR3 residues: CASSQSEGHRTDTQYF. The CDR3, as DNA: TGCGCCAGCAGTCAATCCGAGGGACATCGCACAGATACGCAGTATTTT.

The J gene is TRBJ1-5, the V gene TRBV20-1, with TRBD1 as a possible D gene (6 bases). Between the trimmed V and J ends, which lost 0 bases and 4 bases, there was a span of 13 bases. The germline V gene has CDR1 DFQATT and CDR2 SNEGSKA (reference sequence). There are 15 residues in the CDR3. The CDR3 bases are TGCAGTGCTAGAGACCGCACAGGGTCAAATCAGCCCCAGCATTTT. This gives the protein CSARDRTGSNQPQHF.

The CDR3 sequence: CSVEGAGYEQYF. DNA for the CDR3: TGCAGCGTTGAAGGAGCGGGGTACGAGCAGTACTTC. The V call is TRBV29-1, the J call TRBJ2-7, with 7 bases lining up with TRBD2. Germline trimming cut 1 base from V and 4 bases from J; bases unmatched to any gene: 1. The CDR3 consists of 12 residues. The germline V gene has CDR1 SQVTM and CDR2 ANQGSEA.

This clonotype has more than one count but fewer than ten. The chain is built from TRBV10-2 and TRBJ2-5, with 8 bases identical to TRBD1. The CDR3 contains 16 residues. Looked up from germline, CDR1 is WSHSY and CDR2 is SAAADI. With 6 bases clipped from V and 5 bases from J, the junction kept 14 bases outside the gene matches. The CDR3 nucleotides are TGCGCCAGCAGCGATTTTGGACAGGGCGTGCGGGAGACCCAGTACTTC. It yields the protein CASSDFGQGVRETQYF.

This chain uses TRBV19 with TRBJ2-5; 10 bases fit TRBD2. Germline V gene sequence: CDR1 LNHDA, CDR2 SQIVND (reference sequence). Trimming at V came to 7 bases and at J to 5 bases, leaving 10 bases not matched to a gene. The CDR3 length is 15 residues. CDR3 bases: TGTGCCAGTACCTCGTCTAGCGGGAGTCGGGAGACCCAGTACTTC. This codes for CASTSSSGSRETQYF.

The chain uses TRBV7-8 and TRBJ1-6; the match to TRBD1 covers 7 bases. Germline V CDR1 and CDR2: SGHVS, FQNEAQ. Unmatched junction bases numbered 5, after V lost 5 bases and J lost 7 bases. CDR3 length equals 14 residues. This CDR3 is CASSAQGRNSPLHF. The CDR3 DNA sequence: TGTGCCAGCAGCGCACAGGGGCGGAATTCACCCCTCCACTTT.

This rearrangement joins TRBV14 to TRBJ2-2; the D is unclear. Trimming stripped 2 bases from V and 2 bases from J, with 12 bases between. This CDR3 has 16 residues. The germline V gene has CDR1 SGHDN and CDR2 FVKESK. This CDR3 reads CASSQYLPTNTGELFF. Written as DNA, the CDR3 is TGTGCCAGCAGCCAATACCTACCTACTAACACCGGGGAGCTGTTTTTT.

This clonotype has at least ten counts. The chain links TRBV7-2 to TRBJ1-2, with unresolved D. Trimming cost V 1 base and J 0 bases, with 6 bases left between them. Germline lookup yields CDR1 SGHTA and CDR2 FQGNSA. The CDR3 spans 14 residues. The CDR3 region is CASSLVPPNYGYTF. Written as DNA, the CDR3 is TGTGCCAGCAGCTTAGTCCCTCCTAACTATGGCTACACCTTC.

There are a few counts of this clonotype. This sequence joins TRBV6-2 or TRBV6-3 and TRBJ2-7, with TRBD2 matching 7 bases. In germline, CDR1 is MNHEY, CDR2 SVGEGT. The J segment lost 6 bases and the V segment lost 8 bases, leaving 10 bases of the junction unmatched. The CDR3 has 13 residues. The CDR3 nucleotides are TGTGCCAGCTACTCGGGGGAGGGCCGCGAGCAGTACTTC. Its translation is CASYSGEGREQYF.

This chain joins TRBV5-1 and TRBJ1-2; no definite D call. The CDR3 is 14 amino acids. Trimming pared 0 bases from V and 10 bases from J, leaving 16 bases between. The V gene's germline CDR1 is SGHRS and CDR2 YFSETQ. The CDR3 nucleotides are TGCGCCAGCAGCTTGGTCACATCTGGGAGTGACTACACCTTC. Amino acid sequence: CASSLVTSGSDYTF.

This clonotype turned up a few times. The rearrangement links TRBV28 to TRBJ1-2; D is possibly TRBD1 (5 bases). Germline V CDR1 and CDR2: MDHEN, SYDVKM. The CDR3 extends over 12 amino acids. The V end was cut by 9 bases, the J end by 5 bases, with 13 bases between. The CDR3 spells CASRQRLYGYTF. The DNA of the CDR3 is TGTGCCAGTCGACAGCGACTTTATGGCTACACCTTC.

This clonotype has a handful of counts. This CDR3 reads CASSHSPQLSEQFF. CDR3 coding DNA: TGCGCCAGCAGCCACTCACCCCAGTTAAGTGAGCAGTTCTTC. The V gene is TRBV4-3, the J gene TRBJ2-1; D is unresolved. The CDR3 loop spans 14 amino acids. Per germline, CDR1 LGHNA and CDR2 YSLEER. The V and J ends lost 3 bases and 9 bases respectively, with 15 bases between them.